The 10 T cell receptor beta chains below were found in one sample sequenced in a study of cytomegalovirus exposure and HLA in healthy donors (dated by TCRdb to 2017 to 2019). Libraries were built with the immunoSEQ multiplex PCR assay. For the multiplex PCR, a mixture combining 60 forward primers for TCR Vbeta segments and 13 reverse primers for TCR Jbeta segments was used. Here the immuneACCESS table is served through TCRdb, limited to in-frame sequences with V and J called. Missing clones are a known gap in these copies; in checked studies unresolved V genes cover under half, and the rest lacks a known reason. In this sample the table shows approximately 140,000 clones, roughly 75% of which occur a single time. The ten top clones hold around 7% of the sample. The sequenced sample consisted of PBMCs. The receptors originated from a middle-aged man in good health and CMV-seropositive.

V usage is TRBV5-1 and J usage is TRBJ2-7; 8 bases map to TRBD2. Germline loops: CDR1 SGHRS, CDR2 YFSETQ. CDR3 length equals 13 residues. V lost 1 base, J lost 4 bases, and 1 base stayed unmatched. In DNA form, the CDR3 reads TGCGCCAGCAGCTTGAGCGGGGGATACGAGCAGTACTTC. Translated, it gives CASSLSGGYEQYF.

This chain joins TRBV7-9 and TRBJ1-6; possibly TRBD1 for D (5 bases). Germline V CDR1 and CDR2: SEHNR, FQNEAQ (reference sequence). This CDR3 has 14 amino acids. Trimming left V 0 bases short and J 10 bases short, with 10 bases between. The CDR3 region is CASSLALGVSPLHF. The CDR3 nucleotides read TGTGCCAGCAGCTTAGCTCTAGGGGTCTCACCCCTCCACTTT.

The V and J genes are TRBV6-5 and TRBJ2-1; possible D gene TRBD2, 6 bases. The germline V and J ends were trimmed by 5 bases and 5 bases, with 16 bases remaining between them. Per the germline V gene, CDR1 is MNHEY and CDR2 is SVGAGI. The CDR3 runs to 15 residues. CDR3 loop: CASSGGSADNNEQFF. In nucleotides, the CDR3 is TGTGCCAGCAGTGGGGGGAGTGCAGATAACAATGAGCAGTTCTTC.

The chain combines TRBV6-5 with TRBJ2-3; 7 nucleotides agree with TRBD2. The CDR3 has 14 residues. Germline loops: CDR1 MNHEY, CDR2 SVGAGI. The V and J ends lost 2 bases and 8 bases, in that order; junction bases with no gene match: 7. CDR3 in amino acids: CASSYPAGGGTQYF. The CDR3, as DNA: TGTGCCAGCAGTTACCCGGCCGGCGGGGGTACGCAGTATTTT.

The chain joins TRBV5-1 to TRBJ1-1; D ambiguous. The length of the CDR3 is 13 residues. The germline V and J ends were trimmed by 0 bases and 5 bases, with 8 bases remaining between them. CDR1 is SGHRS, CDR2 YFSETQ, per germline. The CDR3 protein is CASSLVPGTEAFF. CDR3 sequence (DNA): TGCGCCAGCAGCTTGGTGCCGGGGACTGAAGCTTTCTTT.

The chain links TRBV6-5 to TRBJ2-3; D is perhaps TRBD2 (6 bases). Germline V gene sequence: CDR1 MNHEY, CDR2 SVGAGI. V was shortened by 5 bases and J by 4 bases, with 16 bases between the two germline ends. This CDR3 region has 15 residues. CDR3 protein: CASSPLRRVADTQYF. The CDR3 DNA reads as TGTGCCAGCAGTCCGCTAAGGAGGGTTGCAGATACGCAGTATTTT.

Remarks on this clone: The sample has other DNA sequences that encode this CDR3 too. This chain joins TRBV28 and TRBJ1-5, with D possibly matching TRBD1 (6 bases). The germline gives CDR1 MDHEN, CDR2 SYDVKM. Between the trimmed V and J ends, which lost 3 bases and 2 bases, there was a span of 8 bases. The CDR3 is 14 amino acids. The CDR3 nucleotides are TGTGCCAGCAGTTTGGCAGGGGGCAATCAGCCCCAGCATTTT. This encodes CASSLAGGNQPQHF.

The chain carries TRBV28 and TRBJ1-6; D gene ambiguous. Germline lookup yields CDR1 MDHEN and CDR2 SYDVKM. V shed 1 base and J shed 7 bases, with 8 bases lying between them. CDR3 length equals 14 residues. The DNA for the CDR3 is TGTGCCAGCAGTTTATACCGAGGGAATTCACCCCTCCACTTT. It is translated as CASSLYRGNSPLHF.

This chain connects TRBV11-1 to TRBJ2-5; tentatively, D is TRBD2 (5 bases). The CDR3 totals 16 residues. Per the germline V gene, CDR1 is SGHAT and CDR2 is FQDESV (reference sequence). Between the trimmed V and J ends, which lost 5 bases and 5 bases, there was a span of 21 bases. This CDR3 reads CASSPQNGVRGETQYF. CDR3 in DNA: TGTGCCAGCAGCCCCCAGAACGGTGTTAGAGGGGAGACCCAGTACTTC.

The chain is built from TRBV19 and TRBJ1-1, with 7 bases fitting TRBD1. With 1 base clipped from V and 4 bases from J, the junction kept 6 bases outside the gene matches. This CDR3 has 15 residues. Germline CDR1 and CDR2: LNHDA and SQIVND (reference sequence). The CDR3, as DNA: TGTGCCAGTAGTATAGTTGGGGACAGTCCCACTGAAGCTTTCTTT. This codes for CASSIVGDSPTEAFF. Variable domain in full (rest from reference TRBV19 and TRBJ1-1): DGGITQSPKYLFRKEGQNVTLSCEQNLNHDAMYWYRQDPGQGLRLIYYSQIVNDFQKGDIAEGYSVSREKKESFPLTVTSAQKNPTAFYLCASSIVGDSPTEAFFGQGTRLTVV.